This T cell receptor (beta chain) was found in a study of beta chain features in type 1 diabetes. Whole-study findings and limits: TCRB CDR3s were moderately but significantly shorter in Type 1 diabetes patients in all four CD4+ subsets. Relative to healthy donors, patients appeared to have naive, central memory and Treg TCRB repertoires that were more similar. When VDJ junctions were examined, type 1 diabetes patients showed fewer insertions and more deletions.

In germline, CDR1 is SGHVS, CDR2 FQNEAQ. V lost 5 bases to trimming and J lost 0 bases; unmatched junction nucleotides: 11. The CDR3 extends over 17 amino acids. Comment on this clone: Its antigen remains unknown.

Expressed TCRB transcripts were sequenced, since all the RNA that had been isolated was reverse transcribed. Data came from immunoSEQ multiplex PCR; TCRdb stores just in-frame clones and leaves some out. This sample has 130,000 or so clones, with approximately 9.8% found just once. The source material was central memory CD4+ T cells from blood. The TCR was taken from a woman aged 40 to 50 in good health. V usage is TRBV7-8 and J usage is TRBJ2-7, with 9 nucleotides matching TRBD1. CDR3 sequence (DNA): TGTGCCAGCAGCCCGGACAGGGGTGGCAGGAGCTCCTACGAGCAGTACTTC. This gives the protein CASSPDRGGRSSYEQYF. Complete variable domain (other parts from reference TRBV7-8 and TRBJ2-7): GAGVSQSPRYKVAKRGQDVALRCDPISGHVSLFWYQQALGQGPEFLTYFQNEAQLDKSGLPSDRFFAERPEGSVSTLKIQRTQQEDSAVYLCASSPDRGGRSSYEQYFGPGTRLTVT.